Below, one T cell receptor beta chain is given with its context. The antigen remains undetermined. Clones were read by immunoSEQ multiplex PCR, and TCRdb kept only the in-frame ones, dropping some. This table has roughly 200,000 clones, more than 85% appearing once. The CDR3 loop spans 15 amino acids. J was trimmed by 1 base and V by 2 bases; bases with no gene match: 3. Germline lookup yields CDR1 SGHVS and CDR2 FQNEAQ. The data are from a study of T cell responses to AZD1222 COVID-19 vaccine. General observations from the study: Most donors were white British and more were female, and clonal diversity was possibly underestimated.

Samples with a second dose at about 4 or about 12 weeks were pooled together. The input for sequencing was peripheral blood, taken 28 days after the second AZD1222 dose. The source of this sequence is an adult who received the AZD1222 COVID-19 vaccine. The chain couples TRBV7-8 to TRBJ1-2, with 8 positions matching TRBD1. The DNA for the CDR3 is TGTGCCAGCAGCTTAAGGACAGGGAATAACTATGGCTACACCTTC. Amino acids: CASSLRTGNNYGYTF.